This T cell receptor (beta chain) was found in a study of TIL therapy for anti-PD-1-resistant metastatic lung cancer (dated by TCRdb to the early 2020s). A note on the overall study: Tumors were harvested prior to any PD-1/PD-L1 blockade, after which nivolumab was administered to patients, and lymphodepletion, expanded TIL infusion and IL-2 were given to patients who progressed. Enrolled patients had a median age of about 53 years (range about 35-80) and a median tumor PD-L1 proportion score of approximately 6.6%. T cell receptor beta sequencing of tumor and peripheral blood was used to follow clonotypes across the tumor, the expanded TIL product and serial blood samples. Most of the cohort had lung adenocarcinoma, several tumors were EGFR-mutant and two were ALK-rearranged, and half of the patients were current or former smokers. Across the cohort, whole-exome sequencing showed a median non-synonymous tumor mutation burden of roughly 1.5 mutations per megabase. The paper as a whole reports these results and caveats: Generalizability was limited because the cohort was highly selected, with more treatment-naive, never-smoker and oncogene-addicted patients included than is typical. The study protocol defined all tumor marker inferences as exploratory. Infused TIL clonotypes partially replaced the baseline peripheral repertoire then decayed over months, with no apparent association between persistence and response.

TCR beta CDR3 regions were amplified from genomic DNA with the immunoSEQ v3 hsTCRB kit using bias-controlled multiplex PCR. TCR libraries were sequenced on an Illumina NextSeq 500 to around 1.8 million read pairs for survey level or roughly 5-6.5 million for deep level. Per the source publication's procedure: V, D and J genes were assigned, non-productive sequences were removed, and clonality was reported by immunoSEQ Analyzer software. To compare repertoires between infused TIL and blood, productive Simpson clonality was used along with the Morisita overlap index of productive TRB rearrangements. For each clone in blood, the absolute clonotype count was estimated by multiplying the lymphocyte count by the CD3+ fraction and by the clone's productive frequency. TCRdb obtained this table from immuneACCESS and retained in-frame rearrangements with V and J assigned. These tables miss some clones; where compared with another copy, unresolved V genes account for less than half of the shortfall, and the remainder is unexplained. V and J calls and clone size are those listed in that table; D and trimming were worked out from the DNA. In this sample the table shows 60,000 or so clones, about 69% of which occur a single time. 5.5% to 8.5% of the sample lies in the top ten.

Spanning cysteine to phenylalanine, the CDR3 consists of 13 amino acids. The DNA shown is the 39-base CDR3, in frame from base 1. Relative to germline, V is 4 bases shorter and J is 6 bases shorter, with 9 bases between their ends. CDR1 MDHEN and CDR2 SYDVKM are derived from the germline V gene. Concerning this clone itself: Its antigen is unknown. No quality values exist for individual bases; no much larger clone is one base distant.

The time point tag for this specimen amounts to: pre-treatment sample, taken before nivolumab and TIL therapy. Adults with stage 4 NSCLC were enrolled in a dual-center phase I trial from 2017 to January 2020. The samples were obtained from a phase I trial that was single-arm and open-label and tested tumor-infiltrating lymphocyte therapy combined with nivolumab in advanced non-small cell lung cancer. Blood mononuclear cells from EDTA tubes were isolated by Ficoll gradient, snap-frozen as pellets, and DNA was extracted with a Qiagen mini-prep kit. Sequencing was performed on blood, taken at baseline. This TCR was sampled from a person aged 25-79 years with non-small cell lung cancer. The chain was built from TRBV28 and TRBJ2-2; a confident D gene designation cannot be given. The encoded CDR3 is CASSYRFPGELFF. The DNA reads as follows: TGTGCCAGCAGTTATCGATTCCCCGGGGAGCTGTTTTTT.